This TCR beta chain was obtained from a study of memory B cells and T cells in multiple sclerosis (dated by TCRdb to the late 2010s). Study-level background: TCR beta repertoires of autoproliferating peripheral T cells were compared with the TCR beta repertoires of brain lesion-infiltrating T cells in multiple sclerosis patients. TCR sequencing involved a couple of multiple sclerosis patients from whom brain lesions at autopsy or brain-infiltrating cells from biopsy were available.

Concerning this clone: There is no known antigen for this receptor. One base away there is no much larger clone; base qualities are not given.

Trimmed from V: 1 base; trimmed from J: 3 bases; junction bases lacking a gene match: 1. CDR1 and CDR2 are drawn from the germline V gene: SGHRS, YFSETQ. The CDR3 goes from the cysteine to the phenylalanine over 13 residues. The entry retains the CDR3 DNA only, 39 bases that are in frame from base 1. TCRbeta CDR3 regions were amplified from extracted genomic DNA using the immunoSEQ Platform. Multiplex PCR, high-throughput sequencing and a vendor bioinformatics pipeline were brought together in the immunoSEQ assay. The study's processing was this. After discarding non-productive sequences and any CDR3s under 4 amino acids in length, clonotype frequencies were recalculated for each sample. In immunoSEQ Analyzer 2.0, shared clonotypes were identified as those with identical CDR3 amino acid, V gene and J gene sequences. Repertoire overlap was normalized by dividing shared clonotype counts by the product of both clone-set sizes, scaled by 1000 into arbitrary units. Entries here come from immuneACCESS through TCRdb and include only in-frame sequences with V and J called. Some clones fail to appear in such tables; in the studies checked, an unresolved V gene covers under half of the shortfall, and the cause of the remainder is unknown. The V and J calls and the clone size are those of that table, but D and trimming were determined from the DNA. Across this sample there are 12,000 to 15,000 clones, with around 63% seen only once. The top ten hold approximately 2.3% of the sample.

The full study reports these points: Because clone-set sizes differed between compartments, counts of shared clonotypes were influenced and normalization was required.

PBMCs were isolated by Ficoll density gradient centrifugation and were cryopreserved before use. Recombination linked TRBV5-1 to TRBJ2-7; TRBD1 lines up with 7 middle nucleotides. The sample consisted of memory (CD45RO+) CD4+ T cells from blood. Sample cell subset or site, as interpreted from the label and publication: CD45RO+ memory T cells sorted from peripheral blood. This receptor was taken from a human donor with multiple sclerosis. The CDR3 amino acid sequence is: CASSLNRGYEQYF. The nucleotide sequence is TGCGCCAGCAGCTTGAACAGGGGCTACGAGCAGTACTTC.